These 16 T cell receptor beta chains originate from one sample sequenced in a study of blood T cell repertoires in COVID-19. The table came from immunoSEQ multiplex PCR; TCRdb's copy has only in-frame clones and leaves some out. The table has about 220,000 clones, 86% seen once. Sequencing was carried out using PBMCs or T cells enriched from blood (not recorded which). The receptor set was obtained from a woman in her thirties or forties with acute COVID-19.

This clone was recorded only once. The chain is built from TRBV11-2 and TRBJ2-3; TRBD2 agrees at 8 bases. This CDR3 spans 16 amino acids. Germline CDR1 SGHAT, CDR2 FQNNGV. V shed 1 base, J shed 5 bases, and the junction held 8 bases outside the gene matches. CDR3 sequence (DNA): TGTGCCAGCAGCTTAGCCGGGAGGGGGGGCGTAGATACGCAGTATTTT. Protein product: CASSLAGRGGVDTQYF.

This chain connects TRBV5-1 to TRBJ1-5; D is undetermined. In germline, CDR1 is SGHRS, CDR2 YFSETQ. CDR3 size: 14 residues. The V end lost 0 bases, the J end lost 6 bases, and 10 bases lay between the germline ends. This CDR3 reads CASSLGGEGQPQHF. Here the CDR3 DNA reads TGCGCCAGCAGCTTGGGCGGGGAAGGTCAGCCCCAGCATTTT.

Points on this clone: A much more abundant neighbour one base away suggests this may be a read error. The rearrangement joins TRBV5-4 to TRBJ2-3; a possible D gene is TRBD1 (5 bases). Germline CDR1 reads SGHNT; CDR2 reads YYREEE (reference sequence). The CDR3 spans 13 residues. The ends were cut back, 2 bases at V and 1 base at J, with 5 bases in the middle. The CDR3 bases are TGTGCCAGCAGCTTAGGGGGCACAGATACGCAGTATTTT. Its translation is CASSLGGTDTQYF.

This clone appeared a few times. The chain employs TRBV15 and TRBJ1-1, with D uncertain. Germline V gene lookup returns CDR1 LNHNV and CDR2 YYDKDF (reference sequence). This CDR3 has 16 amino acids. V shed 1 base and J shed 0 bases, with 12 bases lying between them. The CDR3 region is CATSRGAVMLNTEAFF. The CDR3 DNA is TGTGCCACCAGCAGAGGGGCTGTTATGCTGAACACTGAAGCTTTCTTT.

The CDR3 sequence: CASSRQGISGYTF. In DNA form, the CDR3 reads TGTGCCAGCTCCAGACAGGGTATTTCTGGCTACACCTTC. V gene TRBV5-6 combines with J gene TRBJ1-2, with 7 bases fitting TRBD1. The CDR3 totals 13 residues. Germline V gives CDR1 SGHDT, CDR2 YYEEEE. The V segment lost 7 bases and the J segment 7 bases; nucleotides outside the gene matches: 10.

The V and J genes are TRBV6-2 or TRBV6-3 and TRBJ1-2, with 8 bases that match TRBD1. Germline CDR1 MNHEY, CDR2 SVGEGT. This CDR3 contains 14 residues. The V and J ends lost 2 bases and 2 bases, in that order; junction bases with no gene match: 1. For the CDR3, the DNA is TGTGCCAGCAGTTACAACAGGGGGAACTATGGCTACACCTTC. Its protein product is CASSYNRGNYGYTF.

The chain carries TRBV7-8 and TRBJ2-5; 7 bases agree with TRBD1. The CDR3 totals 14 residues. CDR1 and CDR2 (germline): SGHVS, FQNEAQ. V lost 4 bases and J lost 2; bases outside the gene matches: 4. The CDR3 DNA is TGTGCCAGCAGCTGGGACAGCACACAAGAGACCCAGTACTTC. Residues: CASSWDSTQETQYF.

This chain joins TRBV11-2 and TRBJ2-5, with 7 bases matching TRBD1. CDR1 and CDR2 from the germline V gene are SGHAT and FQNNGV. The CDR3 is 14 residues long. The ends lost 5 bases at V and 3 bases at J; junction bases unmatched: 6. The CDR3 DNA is TGTGCCAGCAGCCCACGACAGGGCGAAGAGACCCAGTACTTC. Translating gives CASSPRQGEETQYF.

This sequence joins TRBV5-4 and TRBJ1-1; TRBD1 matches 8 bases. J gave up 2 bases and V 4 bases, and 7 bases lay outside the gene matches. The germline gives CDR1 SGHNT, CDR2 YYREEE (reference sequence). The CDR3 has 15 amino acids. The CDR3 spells CASSLQQGVNTEAFF. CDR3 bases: TGTGCCAGCAGCCTGCAACAGGGGGTAAACACTGAAGCTTTCTTT.

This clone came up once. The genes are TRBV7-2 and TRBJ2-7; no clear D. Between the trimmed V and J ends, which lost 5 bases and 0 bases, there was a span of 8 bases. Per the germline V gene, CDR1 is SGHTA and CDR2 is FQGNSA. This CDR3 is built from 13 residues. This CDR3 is CASSQFISYEQYF. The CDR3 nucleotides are TGTGCCAGCAGCCAATTCATCTCCTACGAGCAGTACTTC.

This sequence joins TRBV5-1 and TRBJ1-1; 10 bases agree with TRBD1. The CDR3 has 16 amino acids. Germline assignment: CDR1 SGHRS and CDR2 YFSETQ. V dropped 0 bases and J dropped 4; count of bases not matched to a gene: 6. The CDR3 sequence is CASSLAPGQGTTEAFF. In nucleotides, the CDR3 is TGCGCCAGCAGCTTGGCCCCGGGACAGGGGACCACTGAAGCTTTCTTT.

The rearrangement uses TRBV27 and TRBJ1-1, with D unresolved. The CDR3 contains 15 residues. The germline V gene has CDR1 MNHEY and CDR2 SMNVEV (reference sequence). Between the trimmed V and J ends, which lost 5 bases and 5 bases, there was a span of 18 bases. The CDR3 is CASSPDYRSWTEAFF. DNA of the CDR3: TGTGCCAGCAGTCCTGATTATAGAAGTTGGACTGAAGCTTTCTTT.

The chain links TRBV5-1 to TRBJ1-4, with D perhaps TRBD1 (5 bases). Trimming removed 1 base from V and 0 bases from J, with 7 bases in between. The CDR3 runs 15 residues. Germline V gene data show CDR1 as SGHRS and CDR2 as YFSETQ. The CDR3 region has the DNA TGCGCCAGCAGCTTGAGGGGAACAACTAATGAAAAACTGTTTTTT. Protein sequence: CASSLRGTTNEKLFF.

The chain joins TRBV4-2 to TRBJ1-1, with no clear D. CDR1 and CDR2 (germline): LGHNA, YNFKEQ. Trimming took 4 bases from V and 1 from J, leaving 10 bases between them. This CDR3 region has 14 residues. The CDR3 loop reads CASSPRRGNTEAFF. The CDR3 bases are TGTGCCAGCAGCCCCCGCCGCGGGAACACTGAAGCTTTCTTT.

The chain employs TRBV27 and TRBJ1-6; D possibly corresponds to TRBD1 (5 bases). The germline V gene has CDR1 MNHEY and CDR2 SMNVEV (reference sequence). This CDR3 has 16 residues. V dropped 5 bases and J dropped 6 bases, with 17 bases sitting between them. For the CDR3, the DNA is TGTGCCAGCAGTGCTCACTCAGGGTTGAGTAATTCACCCCTCCACTTT. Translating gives CASSAHSGLSNSPLHF.

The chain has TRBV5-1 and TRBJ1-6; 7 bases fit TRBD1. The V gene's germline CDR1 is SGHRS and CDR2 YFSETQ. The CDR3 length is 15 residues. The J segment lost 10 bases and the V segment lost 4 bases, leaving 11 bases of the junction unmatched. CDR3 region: CASSPGQAKGSPLHF. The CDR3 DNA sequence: TGCGCCAGCAGCCCCGGACAGGCTAAGGGGTCACCCCTCCACTTT.